The 28 T cell receptor beta chains presented below share a single source sample, sequenced in a study of human T cells and chemical hapten exposure. Time point of the sample: pre-sensitization, week 0. As to treatment: therapeutic diphenylcyclopropenone sensitization with weekly scalp DPC. TCRdb itself ran the RACE reads through MiXCR, one entry per CDR3 protein. Among under 400,000 distinct CDR3 sequences, 4.5% to 5.5% were seen once, and the ten largest hold 2.5% to 3%. The starting material was whole blood, obtained in connection with sensitization to the hapten diphenylcyclopropenone (DPC). Receptors were obtained from a woman between 45 and 60 years old with alopecia areata. Some clones in this sample may be carry-over from other donors' samples.

This clonotype has just a few counts. The chain recombines TRBV7-2 with TRBJ2-3, with D tentatively TRBD1 (6 bases). The V gene lost 6 bases and the J gene lost 3 bases, with 19 bases spanning the gap. CDR1 SGHTA and CDR2 FQGNSA come from the germline V gene. CDR3 length equals 16 residues. Written as DNA, the CDR3 is TGTGCCAGCAGGAAAAGCCGGGACATCGTAACAGATACGCAGTATTTT. Amino acids: CASRKSRDIVTDTQYF.

The CDR3 loop is CASSLGDRADQPQHF. The CDR3 DNA reads TGCGCCAGCAGCTTGGGGGACAGGGCCGATCAGCCCCAGCATTTT. The J gene is TRBJ1-5, the V gene TRBV5-1; 9 bases map to TRBD1. The CDR3 covers 15 residues. V trimming: 0 bases; J trimming: 5 bases; junction bases outside the gene matches: 3. CDR1 is SGHRS and CDR2 is YFSETQ in the germline V gene.

This clonotype came up many times. The chain uses TRBV7-9 and TRBJ2-7; D is perhaps TRBD2 (6 bases). Germline V gives CDR1 SEHNR, CDR2 FQNEAQ (reference sequence). V lost 8 bases to trimming and J lost 6 bases, with 20 bases between them. The CDR3 is made up of 14 amino acids. The CDR3 bases are TGTGCCAGCCTCCCCGGGTTGGGGACTGGCGAGCAGTACTTC. Translation gives CASLPGLGTGEQYF.

Ten or more counts support this clonotype. The chain combines TRBV19 with TRBJ2-7; D might be TRBD2 (9 bases). The CDR3 extends over 17 amino acids. V gave up 8 bases and J gave up 2 bases, with 25 bases separating them. Germline CDR1 reads LNHDA; CDR2 reads SQIVND (reference sequence). CDR3 in amino acids: CASRGQGGSGSTYEQYF. The DNA for the CDR3 is TGTGCCAGTCGTGGACAGGGTGGTAGCGGGAGCACCTACGAGCAGTACTTC.

At least ten counts were recorded for this clonotype. The rearrangement joins TRBV4-3 to TRBJ2-3; the D gene could be TRBD1 or TRBD2 (6 bases each). V shed 0 bases and J shed 4 bases, with 14 bases lying between them. CDR3 length equals 16 residues. Germline V lookup: CDR1 LGHNA, CDR2 YSLEER. CDR3 sequence reads: CASSQDYGGGADTQYF. The CDR3 region has the DNA TGCGCCAGCAGCCAAGATTACGGGGGCGGCGCAGATACGCAGTATTTT.

This clonotype was counted at least ten times. The J gene is TRBJ1-1, the V gene TRBV9, with 10 bases identical to TRBD1. Unmatched junction bases numbered 8, after V lost 6 bases and J lost 0 bases. From germline, CDR1 is SGDLS and CDR2 YYNGEE. This CDR3 has 16 amino acids. This CDR3 reads CASTPGTGVMNTEAFF. The CDR3 DNA is TGTGCCAGCACCCCAGGGACAGGGGTGATGAACACTGAAGCTTTCTTT.

This clonotype was recorded at least ten times. The rearrangement uses TRBV5-1 and TRBJ2-1; 11 bases agree with TRBD2. This CDR3 region has 15 residues. The germline V gene encodes CDR1 SGHRS and CDR2 YFSETQ. The ends lost 5 bases at V and 5 bases at J; junction bases unmatched: 6. The CDR3 DNA follows: TGCGCCAGCAGACAGACTAGCGGGGTCGACAATGAGCAGTTCTTC. Amino acids: CASRQTSGVDNEQFF. Supplemented by reference TRBV5-1 and TRBJ2-1, the full variable domain reads KAGVTQTPRYLIKTRGQQVTLSCSPISGHRSVSWYQQTPGQGLQFLFEYFSETQRNKGNFPGRFSGRQFSNSRSEMNVSTLELGDSALYLCASRQTSGVDNEQFFGPGTRLTVL.

The chain links TRBV5-1 to TRBJ1-2; TRBD1 is a possible D gene (5 bases). The CDR3 runs 12 residues. Germline lookup yields CDR1 SGHRS and CDR2 YFSETQ. V lost 4 bases, J lost 7 bases, and 11 bases lay in between. The DNA for the CDR3 is TGCGCCAGCAGCACAGGAATGAGTGGCTACACCTTC. It specifies CASSTGMSGYTF.

This clonotype was detected a few times. This chain uses TRBV3-1 with TRBJ2-1; TRBD1 matches 7 bases. CDR3 length: 14 residues. J was trimmed by 0 bases and V by 7 bases; bases with no gene match: 3. Germline-derived CDR1 and CDR2 are LGHDT and YNNKEL (reference sequence). This CDR3 is CASKTGSSYNEQFF. CDR3 nucleotides: TGTGCCAGCAAGACAGGGAGCTCCTACAATGAGCAGTTCTTC.

At least ten counts were recorded for this clonotype. The chain combines TRBV7-2 with TRBJ2-3, with a tentative D call TRBD2 (6 bases). The V gene's germline CDR1 is SGHTA and CDR2 FQGNSA. Trimming cost V 2 bases and J 3 bases, with 12 bases left between them. This CDR3 spans 15 amino acids. CDR3 in amino acids: CASSLMAGRTDTQYF. In nucleotides, the CDR3 is TGTGCCAGCAGCTTAATGGCGGGACGGACAGATACGCAGTATTTT.

The table lists this clonotype with many counts. The chain couples TRBV5-6 to TRBJ2-1; D perhaps matches TRBD1 (5 bases). Germline CDR1 SGHDT, CDR2 YYEEEE. Trimming shortened V by 2 bases and J by 5 bases, and 14 bases separated the two germline ends. The CDR3 loop spans 15 amino acids. The CDR3 region is CASSFTGSFDNEQFF. In nucleotides, the CDR3 is TGTGCCAGCAGCTTTACAGGTTCGTTCGACAATGAGCAGTTCTTC.

The V call is TRBV5-4, the J call TRBJ2-5, with TRBD2 identical over 7 bases. With 6 bases clipped from V and 5 bases from J, the junction kept 13 bases outside the gene matches. The CDR3 has 15 residues. The V gene's germline CDR1 is SGHNT and CDR2 YYREEE (reference sequence). The CDR3 coding sequence is TGTGCCAGCATTCTGAGCGGGGCGAGCGACGAGACCCAGTACTTC. It specifies CASILSGASDETQYF.

The V and J genes are TRBV30 and TRBJ2-1; either TRBD1 or TRBD2 may fit D (5 bases each). This CDR3 is 13 amino acids long. Trimming pared 2 bases from V and 2 bases from J, leaving 7 bases between. In germline, CDR1 is GTSNPN, CDR2 SVGIG (reference sequence). The CDR3: CAWSQGAYNEQFF. For the CDR3, the DNA is TGTGCCTGGAGTCAGGGAGCCTACAATGAGCAGTTCTTC. The variable domain in full, completed from reference TRBV30 and TRBJ2-1, reads SQTIHQWPATLVQPVGSPLSLECTVEGTSNPNLYWYRQAAGRGLQLLFYSVGIGQISSEVPQNLSASRPQDRQFILSSKKLLLSDSGFYLCAWSQGAYNEQFFGPGTRLTVL.

This clonotype was recorded many times. The V gene is TRBV28, the J gene TRBJ1-4; 8 bases are a match to TRBD1. Germline V gene sequence: CDR1 MDHEN, CDR2 SYDVKM. The length of the CDR3 is 14 residues. Trimming took 6 bases from V and 8 from J; bases not matched to a gene: 8. CDR3 nucleotides: TGTGCCAGCAGCCTCGGACAGGGAAGCGAAAAACTGTTTTTT. Encoded protein: CASSLGQGSEKLFF.

There are a few counts of this clonotype. This rearrangement joins TRBV7-9 to TRBJ2-7; 9 nucleotides agree with TRBD1. V was pared by 5 bases and J by 6 bases, with 14 bases of the junction left unmatched. The CDR3 has 16 residues. Germline CDR1 reads SEHNR; CDR2 reads FQNEAQ (reference sequence). The CDR3 sequence: CASSLGGGTGSVEQYF. CDR3 in DNA: TGTGCCAGCAGCCTGGGCGGCGGGACAGGGTCGGTCGAGCAGTACTTC.

V gene TRBV3-1 combines with J gene TRBJ2-1; possibly TRBD1 for D (6 bases). The CDR3 runs 15 residues. V lost 6 bases, J lost 9 bases, and 21 bases lay in between. The germline V gene has CDR1 LGHDT and CDR2 YNNKEL (reference sequence). CDR3 DNA: TGTGCCAGCAGTTTATTTGGGGGCGTCCAGGGTGAGCAGTTCTTC. Translating gives CASSLFGGVQGEQFF.

A few counts support this clonotype. The rearrangement links TRBV2 to TRBJ2-1, with 10 bases lining up with TRBD2. This CDR3 is 15 amino acids long. CDR1 is SNHLY, CDR2 FYNNEI, per germline. Losses at the gene ends were 6 bases for V and 9 bases for J; bases not matched to a gene: 11. CDR3 nucleotide sequence: TGTGCCAGCAGGCCGGGACTAGCGCTCGGCGGTGAGCAGTTCTTC. Its translation is CASRPGLALGGEQFF.

At least ten counts were recorded for this clonotype. V is TRBV9 and J is TRBJ2-1; D unresolved. CDR3 length: 13 amino acids. With 4 bases removed from V and 9 bases from J, the gap between germline ends came to 14 bases. Germline values: CDR1 SGDLS, CDR2 YYNGEE. Written as DNA, the CDR3 is TGTGCCAGCAGCTTACCAGGAGAAACTGAGCAGTTCTTC. Translation: CASSLPGETEQFF.

This clonotype was detected ten times or more. The V gene is TRBV6-5, the J gene TRBJ1-1; 8 nucleotides match TRBD1. V lost 10 bases and J lost 0; bases outside the gene matches: 13. CDR3 size: 16 residues. CDR1 is MNHEY and CDR2 is SVGAGI in the germline V gene. CDR3 DNA: TGTGCCACCCCGGACAGGGCCGACCAGATGAACACTGAAGCTTTCTTT. It is translated as CATPDRADQMNTEAFF.

The table lists this clonotype with many counts. V usage is TRBV6-6 and J usage is TRBJ2-2; 8 bases fit TRBD2. Germline CDR1 and CDR2: MNHNY and SVGAGI (reference sequence). This CDR3 is 16 amino acids long. Germline trimming cut 0 bases from V and 5 bases from J; bases unmatched to any gene: 5. In nucleotides, the CDR3 is TGTGCCAGCAGTTACTCCCGGGAGGGCCAAACCGGGGAGCTGTTTTTT. It codes for CASSYSREGQTGELFF.

This clonotype has ten or more counts. The chain couples TRBV12-3 or TRBV12-4 to TRBJ1-2; D perhaps matches TRBD1 (6 bases). V shed 6 bases and J shed 0 bases, with 14 bases lying between them. There are 15 residues in the CDR3. The chain's CDR3 is CASSLQGSPNYGYTF. DNA for the CDR3: TGTGCCAGCAGCTTACAGGGATCTCCTAACTATGGCTACACCTTC.

This clonotype has ten or more counts. The genes are TRBV12-3 or TRBV12-4 and TRBJ2-7; TRBD1 matches 7 bases. J was trimmed by 6 bases and V by 10 bases; bases with no gene match: 9. The CDR3 sequence is 12 residues long. CDR3 protein: CAIQGDSVEQYF. CDR3 DNA: TGTGCCATCCAGGGGGACAGCGTCGAGCAGTACTTC.

This clonotype was counted a few times. The gene calls are TRBV28 and TRBJ2-7; D remains ambiguous. The CDR3 loop spans 14 amino acids. The germline V gene encodes CDR1 MDHEN and CDR2 SYDVKM. The V gene lost 5 bases and the J gene lost 2 bases, with 13 bases spanning the gap. The CDR3 DNA sequence: TGTGCCAGCAGTCCCCACGAGCCCACCTACGAGCAGTACTTC. Its protein is CASSPHEPTYEQYF.

This clonotype was observed at least ten times. This chain links TRBV14 with TRBJ2-1; 9 bases agree with TRBD1. The V gene's germline CDR1 is SGHDN and CDR2 FVKESK. Trimming took 2 bases from V and 8 from J; bases not matched to a gene: 10. The CDR3 runs 16 residues. CDR3 region: CASSQYLGQGFDEQFF. CDR3 in DNA: TGTGCCAGCAGCCAATACTTGGGACAGGGTTTTGATGAGCAGTTCTTC.

This clonotype was counted at least ten times. The chain couples TRBV7-2 to TRBJ2-7; D tentatively fits TRBD1 or TRBD2 (5 bases each). Germline CDR1 reads SGHTA; CDR2 reads FQGNSA. The CDR3 spans 12 residues. V was cut by 5 bases and J by 6 bases, with 11 bases left in between. The CDR3 region has the DNA TGTGCCAGCAGCCTGGGACCCTCCGAGCAGTACTTC. It codes for CASSLGPSEQYF.

This chain links TRBV30 with TRBJ2-5; D possibly corresponds to TRBD2 (6 bases). Germline CDR1 is GTSNPN and CDR2 is SVGIG (reference sequence). This CDR3 comprises 15 residues. The ends were cut back, 0 bases at V and 4 bases at J, with 15 bases in the middle. CDR3 nucleotides: TGTGCCTGGAGTGTACCGACTAGTCTCCGAGAGACCCAGTACTTC. Amino acids: CAWSVPTSLRETQYF.

This clonotype has a single count. The genes are TRBV7-2 and TRBJ2-1; the match to TRBD2 covers 9 bases. Per germline, CDR1 SGHTA and CDR2 FQGNSA. The CDR3 spans 18 residues. With V trimmed by 8 bases and J by 2 bases, 16 bases remained unmatched. CDR3 residues: CASHFVAGVPIPYNEQFF. The DNA for the CDR3 is TGTGCCAGCCACTTCGTAGCGGGGGTCCCCATCCCCTACAATGAGCAGTTCTTC.

This clonotype was observed a few times. This sequence joins TRBV3-1 and TRBJ1-6, with a possible D match to TRBD1 (5 bases). The CDR3 length is 14 residues. Germline assignment: CDR1 LGHDT and CDR2 YNNKEL (reference sequence). Between the trimmed V and J ends, which lost 4 bases and 14 bases, there was a span of 18 bases. The DNA of the CDR3 is TGTGCCAGCAGCCCAGTATCCAACGGGGGGTCCCTCCACTTT. As protein: CASSPVSNGGSLHF.